The 8 T cell receptor beta chains in this list originate from one sample, sequenced in a study of blood T cell repertoires in COVID-19. Generated by immunoSEQ multiplex PCR, the TCRdb table keeps only in-frame clones and is missing some. The sample lists around 100,000 clones, under 90% occurring once. Specimen: peripheral blood. The source of these receptors is a human donor in a cohort sampled during active or convalescent COVID-19.

The gene calls are TRBV30 and TRBJ2-1, with D possibly matching TRBD1 (6 bases). The V and J ends lost 2 bases and 10 bases respectively, with 18 bases between them. Germline CDR1 is GTSNPN and CDR2 is SVGIG (reference sequence). CDR3 length equals 14 residues. The CDR3 DNA reads as TGTGCCTGGAGTCTTCCCCCTGGGGGCTACGAGCAGTTCTTC. This translates into CAWSLPPGGYEQFF.

The V gene is TRBV10-3, the J gene TRBJ1-4; D perhaps matches TRBD1 (5 bases). Germline CDR1 ENHRY, CDR2 SYGVKD. V was trimmed by 2 bases and J by 8 bases, leaving 18 bases between them. The CDR3 sequence is 16 residues long. The CDR3 loop reads CAISELLQVSGEKLFF. Written as DNA, the CDR3 is TGTGCCATCAGTGAGCTACTACAGGTTTCGGGCGAAAAACTGTTTTTT.

This chain links TRBV24-1 with TRBJ2-2, with D tentatively TRBD2 (5 bases). Trimming took off 0 bases at V and 1 base at J, with 8 bases between the two ends. This CDR3 contains 16 residues. Germline V CDR1 and CDR2: KGHDR, SFDVKD. Here the CDR3 reads CATSDLRTENTGELFF. The CDR3 nucleotides are TGTGCCACCAGTGATTTGAGGACTGAGAACACCGGGGAGCTGTTTTTT.

The rearrangement links TRBV29-1 to TRBJ1-2; 9 bases match TRBD1. This CDR3 spans 12 amino acids. CDR1 and CDR2 from the germline V gene are SQVTM and ANQGSEA. The junction had 6 bases not matched to a gene; V was cut back by 6 bases and J by 7 bases. The CDR3 coding sequence is TGCAGCGTAACAGGGGGCTGGGCTGGCTACACCTTC. It is translated as CSVTGGWAGYTF.

The chain is built from TRBV18 and TRBJ2-1, with TRBD1 matching over 8 bases. After removal of 6 bases from V and 0 bases from J, the junction contained 7 bases not matched to a gene. The germline V gene has CDR1 KGHSH and CDR2 LQKENI. The CDR3 extends over 16 amino acids. The CDR3 sequence is CASSFGTGDSYNEQFF. The CDR3 region has the DNA TGTGCCAGCTCCTTTGGGACAGGCGACTCCTACAATGAGCAGTTCTTC.

DNA of the CDR3: TGTGCTAGTGCCTGGGGGGGCTTGGCTGGGGAGCTGTTTTTT. Translated, it gives CASAWGGLAGELFF. The rearrangement links TRBV12-5 to TRBJ2-2, with D maybe TRBD2 (7 bases). Trimming took 7 bases from V and 8 from J, leaving 17 bases between them. The germline V gene has CDR1 LGHNT and CDR2 FRNRAP. CDR3 length: 14 amino acids.

This sequence joins TRBV5-6 and TRBJ1-1; D might be TRBD1 (6 bases). CDR3 length equals 16 residues. V lost 4 bases and J 1 base, leaving 17 bases between the germline ends. Germline-derived CDR1 and CDR2 are SGHDT and YYEEEE. CDR3 DNA: TGTGCCAGCAGCCCACATGCGGGGGCGGGGAACACTGAAGCTTTCTTT. Its translation is CASSPHAGAGNTEAFF.

The chain links TRBV28 to TRBJ2-3; D perhaps matches TRBD2 (6 bases). V was cut by 6 bases and J by 1 base, with 11 bases left in between. Germline-derived CDR1 and CDR2 are MDHEN and SYDVKM. The length of the CDR3 is 14 residues. CDR3 bases: TGTGCCAGCAGACCAACGGGGGGCACAGATACGCAGTATTTT. It yields the protein CASRPTGGTDTQYF.